The rows below give T cell receptor beta chains drawn from one sample of a study of T cell responses to AZD1222 COVID-19 vaccine. Generated by immunoSEQ multiplex PCR, the TCRdb table keeps only in-frame clones and is missing some. The repertoire holds 130,000 or so clones, with over 75% as singletons. Sequencing was performed on peripheral blood, taken 28 days after the second AZD1222 dose. These TCRs come from an adult who received the AZD1222 COVID-19 vaccine. Each CDR3 is given with its conserved first and last residue. Each record gives: clone size, J gene, D gene, V gene, CDR3 protein, CDR3 DNA. A D gene is named only where the DNA matches it firmly. Rows may omit the clone size; those that give it use once, few, many or a size class.

clone size: -; J gene: TRBJ2-7; D gene: TRBD2; V gene: TRBV28; CDR3 protein: CASTLSGVFYEQYF; CDR3 DNA: TGTGCCAGCACTCTAAGCGGGGTTTTCTACGAGCAGTACTTC
clone size: -; J gene: TRBJ1-1; D gene: -; V gene: TRBV21-1; CDR3 protein: CASSRRAMNTEAFF; CDR3 DNA: TGTGCCAGCAGCAGGAGGGCGATGAACACTGAAGCTTTCTTT
clone size: -; J gene: TRBJ2-1; D gene: TRBD1; V gene: TRBV19; CDR3 protein: CASSVDRENEQFF; CDR3 DNA: TGTGCCAGTAGTGTCGACAGGGAGAATGAGCAGTTCTTC
clone size: -; J gene: TRBJ2-1; D gene: -; V gene: TRBV5-1; CDR3 protein: CASSLDGQSYNEQFF; CDR3 DNA: TGCGCCAGCAGCTTGGATGGACAGTCCTACAATGAGCAGTTCTTC
clone size: -; J gene: TRBJ1-1; D gene: -; V gene: TRBV9; CDR3 protein: CASSVAQLTEAFF; CDR3 DNA: TGTGCCAGCAGCGTAGCACAGCTTACTGAAGCTTTCTTT
clone size: once; J gene: TRBJ2-7; D gene: TRBD1; V gene: TRBV5-1; CDR3 protein: CASSSRPGTGYEQYF; CDR3 DNA: TGCGCCAGCAGCTCCCGTCCCGGGACAGGATACGAGCAGTACTTC
clone size: -; J gene: TRBJ1-6; D gene: -; V gene: TRBV6-1; CDR3 protein: CASSERDNSPLHF; CDR3 DNA: TGTGCCAGCAGTGAAAGGGATAATTCACCCCTCCACTTT
clone size: -; J gene: TRBJ1-2; D gene: -; V gene: TRBV2; CDR3 protein: CASSALGEDGYTF; CDR3 DNA: TGTGCCAGCAGTGCGCTAGGGGAGGACGGCTACACCTTC
clone size: -; J gene: TRBJ1-3; D gene: -; V gene: TRBV6-4; CDR3 protein: CASSDGAGNTIYF; CDR3 DNA: TGTGCCAGCAGTGACGGAGCTGGAAACACCATATATTTT
clone size: -; J gene: TRBJ2-3; D gene: -; V gene: TRBV4-3; CDR3 protein: CASSQETYLDTQYF; CDR3 DNA: TGCGCCAGCAGCCAAGAGACTTACTTAGATACGCAGTATTTT
clone size: -; J gene: TRBJ1-2; D gene: TRBD1; V gene: TRBV4-3; CDR3 protein: CASSPGQGALGYTF; CDR3 DNA: TGCGCCAGCAGTCCCGGACAGGGGGCTCTTGGCTACACCTTC
clone size: -; J gene: TRBJ2-1; D gene: -; V gene: TRBV6-5; CDR3 protein: CASSYSMGSEQFF; CDR3 DNA: TGTGCCAGCAGTTACTCAATGGGGAGTGAGCAGTTCTTC
clone size: -; J gene: TRBJ2-7; D gene: -; V gene: TRBV4-3; CDR3 protein: CASSQGRGSSYEQYF; CDR3 DNA: TGCGCCAGCAGCCAAGGTAGGGGGAGCTCCTACGAGCAGTACTTC
clone size: -; J gene: TRBJ1-1; D gene: -; V gene: TRBV6-2/TRBV6-3; CDR3 protein: CASSYITEGEAFF; CDR3 DNA: TGTGCCAGCAGTTACATCACGGAAGGGGAAGCTTTCTTT
clone size: -; J gene: TRBJ2-6; D gene: -; V gene: TRBV5-4; CDR3 protein: CASSFGGRSSGANVLTF; CDR3 DNA: TGTGCCAGCAGCTTCGGCGGGCGCTCTTCTGGGGCCAACGTCCTGACTTTC
clone size: -; J gene: TRBJ2-3; D gene: -; V gene: TRBV9; CDR3 protein: CASSVDGATDTQYF; CDR3 DNA: TGTGCCAGCAGCGTAGACGGGGCCACAGATACGCAGTATTTT
clone size: -; J gene: TRBJ1-1; D gene: -; V gene: TRBV30; CDR3 protein: CAWSAMEDTEAFF; CDR3 DNA: TGTGCCTGGAGTGCAATGGAGGACACTGAAGCTTTCTTT
clone size: -; J gene: TRBJ1-3; D gene: -; V gene: TRBV7-2; CDR3 protein: CASSLEGTGNTIYF; CDR3 DNA: TGTGCCAGCAGCTTAGAGGGAACTGGAAACACCATATATTTT
clone size: few; J gene: TRBJ2-6; D gene: -; V gene: TRBV28; CDR3 protein: CASSKDSSGANVLTF; CDR3 DNA: TGTGCCAGCAGTAAGGACAGCTCTGGGGCCAACGTCCTGACTTTC
clone size: -; J gene: TRBJ1-5; D gene: -; V gene: TRBV18; CDR3 protein: CASSPNNGGNQPQHF; CDR3 DNA: TGTGCCAGCTCCCCAAACAATGGGGGCAATCAGCCCCAGCATTTT
clone size: -; J gene: TRBJ1-1; D gene: TRBD1; V gene: TRBV7-2; CDR3 protein: CASSRPGQKNTEAFF; CDR3 DNA: TGTGCCAGCAGTCGTCCGGGACAGAAGAACACTGAAGCTTTCTTT
clone size: few; J gene: TRBJ1-1; D gene: -; V gene: TRBV11-3; CDR3 protein: CASSSGQLNTEAFF; CDR3 DNA: TGTGCCAGCAGCTCTGGACAGCTGAACACTGAAGCTTTCTTT
clone size: -; J gene: TRBJ2-2; D gene: -; V gene: TRBV6-2/TRBV6-3; CDR3 protein: CASSYGLARSGELFF; CDR3 DNA: TGTGCCAGCAGTTACGGCCTAGCGCGGTCCGGGGAGCTGTTTTTT
clone size: -; J gene: TRBJ2-5; D gene: TRBD2; V gene: TRBV5-4; CDR3 protein: CASSLGTSGGEETQYF; CDR3 DNA: TGTGCCAGCAGCCTTGGGACTAGCGGGGGAGAAGAGACCCAGTACTTC
clone size: -; J gene: TRBJ1-3; D gene: -; V gene: TRBV6-5; CDR3 protein: CASSHGQGRGNTIYF; CDR3 DNA: TGTGCCAGCAGCCATGGTCAGGGGAGAGGAAACACCATATATTTT
clone size: -; J gene: TRBJ1-3; D gene: -; V gene: TRBV4-2; CDR3 protein: CASSQIQGLSSGNTIYF; CDR3 DNA: TGTGCCAGCAGCCAGATCCAGGGTTTGAGCTCTGGAAACACCATATATTTT
clone size: -; J gene: TRBJ1-2; D gene: -; V gene: TRBV28; CDR3 protein: CASSLVAYGYTF; CDR3 DNA: TGTGCCAGCAGTTTGGTGGCCTATGGCTACACCTTC
clone size: -; J gene: TRBJ1-2; D gene: -; V gene: TRBV7-8; CDR3 protein: CASSLGGGYGYTF; CDR3 DNA: TGTGCCAGCAGCCTGGGAGGGGGCTATGGCTACACCTTC
clone size: -; J gene: TRBJ2-5; D gene: -; V gene: TRBV29-1; CDR3 protein: CSVEWGGVQETQYF; CDR3 DNA: TGCAGCGTTGAATGGGGCGGAGTCCAAGAGACCCAGTACTTC
clone size: -; J gene: TRBJ1-2; D gene: -; V gene: TRBV5-1; CDR3 protein: CASSLTAAYGYTF; CDR3 DNA: TGCGCCAGCAGCTTGACAGCCGCTTATGGCTACACCTTC
clone size: -; J gene: TRBJ1-1; D gene: -; V gene: TRBV6-5; CDR3 protein: CASSYSRGETIAEAFF; CDR3 DNA: TGTGCCAGCAGTTACTCGAGGGGGGAAACGATCGCTGAAGCTTTCTTT
clone size: once; J gene: TRBJ1-5; D gene: TRBD1; V gene: TRBV6-2/TRBV6-3; CDR3 protein: CASSFGQARNNQPQHF; CDR3 DNA: TGTGCCAGCAGTTTCGGACAGGCTCGAAACAATCAGCCCCAGCATTTT
clone size: -; J gene: TRBJ1-5; D gene: TRBD1; V gene: TRBV18; CDR3 protein: CASSGDRGRQPQHF; CDR3 DNA: TGTGCCAGCTCGGGGGACAGGGGCAGGCAGCCCCAGCATTTT
clone size: -; J gene: TRBJ2-1; D gene: TRBD2; V gene: TRBV4-2; CDR3 protein: CASSQDVSGRAGNEQFF; CDR3 DNA: TGTGCCAGCAGCCAAGATGTCAGCGGGAGGGCTGGGAATGAGCAGTTCTTC
clone size: -; J gene: TRBJ1-3; D gene: -; V gene: TRBV2; CDR3 protein: CASNPNPGNTIYF; CDR3 DNA: TGTGCCAGCAACCCGAACCCCGGAAACACCATATATTTT
clone size: -; J gene: TRBJ2-7; D gene: TRBD2; V gene: TRBV19; CDR3 protein: CASSIEAGEFWSRGYEQYF; CDR3 DNA: TGTGCCAGTAGTATAGAAGCGGGAGAGTTCTGGAGTCGAGGCTACGAGCAGTACTTC
clone size: -; J gene: TRBJ1-3; D gene: -; V gene: TRBV11-2; CDR3 protein: CASSFLDSNSGNTIYF; CDR3 DNA: TGTGCCAGCAGCTTCTTGGACAGTAACTCTGGAAACACCATATATTTT
clone size: -; J gene: TRBJ2-7; D gene: TRBD1; V gene: TRBV16; CDR3 protein: CASSRQFGTGINEQYF; CDR3 DNA: TGTGCCAGCAGCCGCCAATTCGGGACAGGGATTAACGAGCAGTACTTC